What follows are 22 T cell receptor beta chains derived from one specimen sequenced in a study of CD4 and CD8 cells across lung adenocarcinoma regions. One entry per CDR3 protein, called by TCRdb with MiXCR from the PCR reads. This table has fewer than 6,500 distinct CDR3 sequences, 40% to 60% appearing once. The sample taken for sequencing was CD4+ T cells from the center of a lung tumor. The receptors shown here come from a female donor with lung adenocarcinoma. The CD4 and CD8 labels of this study may be unreliable.

This clonotype is medium-sized by share. The chain uses TRBV27 and TRBJ1-3; 7 bases agree with TRBD1. The germline V gene encodes CDR1 MNHEY and CDR2 SMNVEV (reference sequence). The CDR3 is 16 residues long. The V gene end was trimmed by 5 bases and the J gene end by 4 bases; junction bases not matched to a gene: 11. CDR3 region: CASSRIDRDSGNTIYF. The CDR3 DNA is TGTGCCAGCAGTAGAATTGACAGGGACTCCGGAAACACCATATATTTT.

This clonotype was counted a single time. The rearrangement links TRBV6-5 to TRBJ1-1; no clear D gene. The CDR3 has 13 amino acids. V dropped 2 bases and J dropped 5 bases, with 9 bases sitting between them. Germline V lookup: CDR1 MNHEY, CDR2 SVGAGI. The CDR3 loop is CASSYLRQTEAFF. CDR3 nucleotide sequence: TGTGCCAGCAGTTACCTTAGACAAACTGAAGCTTTCTTT.

Worth noting for this clonotype: The conserved closing phenylalanine or tryptophan is absent in this CDR3, likely reflecting a read error. No DNA is shown, since the ends of the CDR3 on it are uncertain; the CDR3 is the one TCRdb lists. This sequence joins TRBV13 and TRBJ2-5; TRBD1 is taken as the D call from the table, unchecked against the DNA. The length of the CDR3 is 12 amino acids, counting both ends. Germline V gene sequence: CDR1 PRHDT, CDR2 FYEKMQ (reference sequence). The CDR3 protein is CVPVAGRTPTAA.

This clonotype was detected a few times. The chain employs TRBV5-6 and TRBJ1-1; a possible D gene is TRBD1 (6 bases). Germline CDR1 SGHDT, CDR2 YYEEEE. This CDR3 is built from 13 residues. With 7 bases removed from V and 7 bases from J, the gap between germline ends came to 17 bases. In DNA, the CDR3 is TGTGCCAGCGCGGTACAGGGAGAGGGTGAAGCTTTCTTT. This translates into CASAVQGEGEAFF.

The chain uses TRBV6-1 and TRBJ2-5; no firm D call. Germline values: CDR1 MNHNS, CDR2 SASEGT. The V end was cut by 6 bases, the J end by 11 bases, with 25 bases between. The CDR3 extends over 15 amino acids. The CDR3: CASRSWVSSYNEQYF. As DNA, the CDR3 is TGTGCCAGCAGGTCGTGGGTTAGTTCCTACAATGAGCAGTACTTC.

The genes are TRBV6-1 and TRBJ2-1; 7 bases agree with TRBD2. CDR3 length: 16 amino acids. Germline CDR1 reads MNHNS; CDR2 reads SASEGT. V gave up 7 bases and J gave up 12 bases; unmatched junction bases: 21. The CDR3 here is CASTHGFAGDGGGQFF. DNA of the CDR3: TGTGCCAGCACCCATGGGTTTGCGGGAGACGGCGGAGGGCAGTTCTTC.

In its sample, this clonotype is medium-sized (0.01 to 0.1%). The chain is built from TRBV27 and TRBJ2-1, with D maybe TRBD1 (5 bases). The J call is doubtful: the DNA matches TRBJ2-5 better. Per germline, CDR1 MNHEY and CDR2 SMNVEV (reference sequence). This CDR3 comprises 12 residues. Here the CDR3 DNA reads TGTGCCAGCAGTTTTGCAGGGCAGACCCAGTACTTC. Encoded protein: CASSFAGQTQYF.

Many counts were recorded for this clonotype. The chain is built from TRBV2 and TRBJ2-3, with D unresolved. Trimming cost V 8 bases and J 0 bases, with 12 bases left between them. There are 14 residues in the CDR3. The germline gives CDR1 SNHLY, CDR2 FYNNEI. CDR3 bases: TGTGCCAGCCTTGGTCTATACAGCACAGATACGCAGTATTTT. This sequence encodes CASLGLYSTDTQYF.

The table lists this clonotype with a count of one. The chain employs TRBV30 and TRBJ2-5, with D possibly being TRBD1 or TRBD2 (5 bases each). Trimming cost V 6 bases and J 11 bases, with 22 bases left between them. Germline V gene data show CDR1 as GTSNPN and CDR2 as SVGIG (reference sequence). The CDR3 loop spans 13 amino acids. In DNA, the CDR3 is TGTGCCTGCTCTCACCACAGGCCTGGGGAGCAGTACTTC. It codes for CACSHHRPGEQYF.

This clonotype has at least ten counts. Given a much more abundant clone one base away, this may be a read error. The chain recombines TRBV6-1 with TRBJ2-1; 10 bases align to TRBD2. The J call could be wrong; TRBJ2-7 is a better fit for the DNA end. The length of the CDR3 is 15 residues. The V gene's germline CDR1 is MNHNS and CDR2 SASEGT. CDR3 nucleotide sequence: TGTGCCAGCACCGAAATGGGCGGGACTAGCGATGAGCAGTACTTC. Encoded protein: CASTEMGGTSDEQYF.

The V call is TRBV10-1, the J call TRBJ2-3; D uncertain. V was trimmed by 10 bases and J by 12 bases, leaving 23 bases between them. Per germline, CDR1 WNHNN and CDR2 SYGVQD (reference sequence). CDR3 size: 13 residues. For the CDR3, the DNA is TGCGCCACCGGGCTCCGTGGTACAGAGACCCAGTATTTT. Its translation is CATGLRGTETQYF.

This clonotype was seen only a few times. This chain joins TRBV4-1 and TRBJ2-3; 10 positions agree with TRBD2. The CDR3 consists of 15 residues. Losses at the gene ends were 6 bases for V and 0 bases for J; bases not matched to a gene: 3. Germline CDR1 MGHRA, CDR2 YSYEKL. The DNA of the CDR3 is TGCGCCAGCAGTGAAGCGGGAGGGAGCACAGATACGCAGTATTTT. Protein sequence: CASSEAGGSTDTQYF.

The gene calls are TRBV6-1 and TRBJ2-7; no definite D call. The assigned J gene may be wrong: the sequence end matches TRBJ2-5 better. The CDR3 has 14 amino acids. Per the germline V gene, CDR1 is MNHNS and CDR2 is SASEGT. The CDR3 spells CASSGQWNQETQYF. The CDR3 nucleotides read TGTGCCAGCAGTGGGCAGTGGAACCAAGAGACCCAGTACTTC.

CDR3 loop: CAQGGGKVWQPQHF. The DNA for the CDR3 is TGTGCCCAGGGGGGGGGTAAGGTTTGGCAGCCCCAGCATTTT. The V call is TRBV6-7, the J call TRBJ1-5; 7 nucleotides line up with TRBD1. TRBV6-7 is designated an ORF whose function remains uncertain. V lost 11 bases to trimming and J lost 7 bases; unmatched junction nucleotides: 14. This CDR3 is built from 14 residues.

This chain links TRBV7-2 with TRBJ2-1; TRBD2 matches at 10 bases. CDR3 length equals 18 residues. V shed 2 bases, J shed 7 bases, and the junction held 14 bases outside the gene matches. Germline CDR1 SGHTA, CDR2 FQGNSA. The CDR3 sequence is CASSLTGTSVLVGNEQFF. The CDR3 DNA reads TGTGCCAGCAGCTTAACCGGGACTAGCGTTTTGGTGGGGAATGAGCAGTTCTTC.

This clonotype occurred a few times. V gene TRBV27 combines with J gene TRBJ2-5, with 13 bases fitting TRBD2. CDR1 is MNHEY, CDR2 SMNVEV, per germline (reference sequence). Trimming at V came to 5 bases and at J to 5 bases, leaving 5 bases not matched to a gene. The CDR3 is 15 amino acids. CDR3 sequence (DNA): TGTGCCAGCAGTCCCGGACTAGCGGGAGCCGAGACCCAGTACTTC. Translated, it gives CASSPGLAGAETQYF.

In the case of this clonotype: Here the CDR3 omits its conserved ending phenylalanine or tryptophan, so a read error is the likely source. The V call is TRBV6-5, the J call TRBJ2-5; D ambiguous. The V and J ends lost 0 bases and 2 bases respectively, with 10 bases between them. The germline CDR1 and CDR2 sequences are MNHEY and SVGAGI. The CDR3 contains 15 residues. The CDR3 is CASSYSSWLQETQYL. For the CDR3, the DNA is TGTGCCAGCAGTTACTCGAGTTGGCTTCAAGAGACCCAGTACTTA.

The chain links TRBV6-4 to TRBJ2-2; D perhaps matches TRBD1 (5 bases). The CDR3 is 14 residues long. The V and J ends lost 3 bases and 11 bases respectively, with 16 bases between them. Per the germline V gene, CDR1 is MRHNA and CDR2 is SNTAGT. The chain's CDR3 is CASSEGEDTDELFF. In DNA, the CDR3 is TGTGCCAGCAGTGAAGGTGAGGACACAGATGAGCTGTTTTTT.

This clonotype turned up a few times. The chain couples TRBV10-1 to TRBJ2-4; tentative D call: TRBD2 (5 bases). The DNA end is a closer match to TRBJ2-3, so the J assignment may be wrong. The CDR3 has 13 residues. From germline, CDR1 is WNHNN and CDR2 SYGVQD (reference sequence). The CDR3 nucleotides are TGCGCCACCGAACTAGGAGCTAAAGATACGCAGTATTTT. It translates to CATELGAKDTQYF.

J is TRBJ2-3 and V is TRBV6-5, with 13 bases that match TRBD2. The last part of the DNA fits TRBJ2-5 better; the J call may be wrong. This CDR3 has 21 amino acids. Per germline, CDR1 MNHEY and CDR2 SVGAGI. The CDR3 bases are TGTGCCAGCAGTTACACGGCCAATATACTAGCGGGAGGGCCTGGGAGCGAGACCCAGTACTTC. This translates into CASSYTANILAGGPGSETQYF.

This clonotype is categorized as medium-sized. The V gene is TRBV6-1, the J gene TRBJ1-5, with D maybe TRBD1 (5 bases). The V and J ends lost 0 bases and 3 bases respectively, with 15 bases between them. Germline V gene sequence: CDR1 MNHNS, CDR2 SASEGT. The CDR3 has 17 residues. CDR3 protein: CASSEAWGRGNNQPQHF. CDR3 nucleotides: TGTGCCAGCAGTGAAGCCTGGGGCCGAGGAAACAATCAGCCCCAGCATTTT.

The genes are TRBV7-8 and TRBJ2-1; maybe TRBD2 (6 bases). The DNA end is more similar to TRBJ2-5, so the J call may be wrong. The CDR3 length is 12 residues. The germline CDR1 and CDR2 sequences are SGHVS and FQNEAQ. The chain's CDR3 is CARGGPGETQYF. CDR3 DNA sequence: TGTGCCAGAGGAGGGCCGGGAGAGACCCAGTACTTC.